Included here is one T cell receptor (beta chain) sequence, with context. This entry comes from a study of blood T cell repertoires in COVID-19. Study-level background: Donors in the United States, Italy and Spain gave samples during acute or convalescent COVID-19. PBMCs, B-cell-depleted T cells, or T cells were the source of the cDNA or gDNA that made up the material.

In the original workflow: Amplification of reference gene primers was used by the study to estimate nucleated cell counts. Sequencing was performed with immunoSEQ multiplex PCR; in TCRdb, only in-frame clones are kept and a portion is missing. D and trimming come from the DNA, and the V and J calls and clone size come from that table. The table shows some 65,000 clones, with 85% occurring only once. V trimming: 7 bases; J trimming: 0 bases; junction bases outside the gene matches: 6. The CDR3 loop spans 16 amino acids. Germline loops: CDR1 KGHDR, CDR2 SFDVKD. Specimen: peripheral blood. V is TRBV24-1 and J is TRBJ2-3, with 10 bases aligning to TRBD1. This receptor was obtained from a man aged 80 or over with acute or convalescent COVID-19. The CDR3 DNA reads TGTGCCACCAGGACGGGGGGACAGGGGAGCACAGATACGCAGTATTTT. This translates into CATRTGGQGSTDTQYF.